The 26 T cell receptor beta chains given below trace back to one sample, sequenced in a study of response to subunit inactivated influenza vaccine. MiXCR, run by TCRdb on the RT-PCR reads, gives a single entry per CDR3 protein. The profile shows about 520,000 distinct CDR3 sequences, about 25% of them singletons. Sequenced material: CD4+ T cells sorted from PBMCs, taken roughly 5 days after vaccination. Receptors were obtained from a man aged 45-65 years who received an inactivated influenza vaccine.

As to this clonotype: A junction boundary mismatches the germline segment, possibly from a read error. CDR3: CCASPLAGARSYNEQFF. The CDR3 DNA follows: TGCTGTGCTAGCCCTTTAGCGGGGGCCCGCTCCTACAATGAGCAGTTCTTC. The chain links TRBV20-1 to TRBJ2-1; 9 nucleotides align to TRBD2. This CDR3 is 17 amino acids long. CDR1 DFQATT and CDR2 SNEGSKA come from the germline V gene (reference sequence).

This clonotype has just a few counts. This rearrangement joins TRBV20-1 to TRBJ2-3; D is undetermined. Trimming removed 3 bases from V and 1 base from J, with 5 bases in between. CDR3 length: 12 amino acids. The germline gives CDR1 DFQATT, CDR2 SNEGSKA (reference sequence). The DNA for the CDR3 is TGCAGTGCTAGCAAGGGCACAGATACGCAGTATTTT. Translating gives CSASKGTDTQYF.

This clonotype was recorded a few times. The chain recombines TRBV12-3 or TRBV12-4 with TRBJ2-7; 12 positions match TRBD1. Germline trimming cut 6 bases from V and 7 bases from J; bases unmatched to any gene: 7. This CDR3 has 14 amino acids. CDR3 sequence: CASRPGQGAHEQYF. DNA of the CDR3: TGTGCCAGCAGACCGGGACAGGGGGCGCATGAGCAGTACTTC.

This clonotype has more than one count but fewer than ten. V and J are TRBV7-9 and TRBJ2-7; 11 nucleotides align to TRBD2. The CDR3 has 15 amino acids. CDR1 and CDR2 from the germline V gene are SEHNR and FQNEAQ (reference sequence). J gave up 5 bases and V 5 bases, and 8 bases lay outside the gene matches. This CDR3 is CASSTVAGGPNEQYF. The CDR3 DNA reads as TGTGCCAGCAGCACTGTAGCGGGAGGGCCTAACGAGCAGTACTTC.

The CDR3 sequence: CASSKTSGWETQYF. CDR3 coding DNA: TGTGCCAGCAGTAAAACTAGCGGATGGGAGACCCAGTACTTC. The chain has TRBV6-1 and TRBJ2-5; 8 nucleotides agree with TRBD2. Trimming at V came to 5 bases and at J to 5 bases, leaving 7 bases not matched to a gene. This CDR3 has 14 residues. CDR1 MNHNS and CDR2 SASEGT come from the germline V gene.

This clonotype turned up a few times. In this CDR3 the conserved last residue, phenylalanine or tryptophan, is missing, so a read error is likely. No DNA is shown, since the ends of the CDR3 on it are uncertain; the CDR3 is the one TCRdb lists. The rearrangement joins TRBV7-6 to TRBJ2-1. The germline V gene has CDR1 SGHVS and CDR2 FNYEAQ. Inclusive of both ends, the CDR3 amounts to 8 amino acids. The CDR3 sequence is CASSFRFL.

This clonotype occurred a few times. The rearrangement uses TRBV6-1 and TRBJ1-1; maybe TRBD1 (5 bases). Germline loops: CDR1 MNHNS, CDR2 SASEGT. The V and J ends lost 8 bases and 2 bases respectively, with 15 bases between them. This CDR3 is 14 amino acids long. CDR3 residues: CASRTTGLNTEAFF. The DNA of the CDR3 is TGTGCCAGCCGGACTACAGGACTTAACACTGAAGCTTTCTTT.

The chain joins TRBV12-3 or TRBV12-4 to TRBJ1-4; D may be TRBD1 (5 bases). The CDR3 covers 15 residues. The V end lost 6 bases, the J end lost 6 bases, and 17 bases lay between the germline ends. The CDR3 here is CASSRVGQGDEKLFF. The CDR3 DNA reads TGTGCCAGCAGCCGGGTGGGGCAGGGCGATGAAAAACTGTTTTTT.

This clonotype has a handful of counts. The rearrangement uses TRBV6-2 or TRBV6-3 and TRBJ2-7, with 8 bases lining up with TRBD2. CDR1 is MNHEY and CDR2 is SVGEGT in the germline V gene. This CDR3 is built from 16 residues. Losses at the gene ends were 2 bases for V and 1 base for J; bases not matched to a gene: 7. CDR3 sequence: CASSYATSGLSYEQYF. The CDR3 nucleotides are TGTGCCAGCAGTTACGCAACTAGCGGACTTTCCTACGAGCAGTACTTC.

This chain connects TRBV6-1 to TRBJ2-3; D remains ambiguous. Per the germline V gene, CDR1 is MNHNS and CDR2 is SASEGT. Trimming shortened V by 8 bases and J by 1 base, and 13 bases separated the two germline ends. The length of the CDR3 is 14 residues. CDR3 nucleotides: TGTGCCAGCCGTAGGAGCGCTGGCACAGATACGCAGTATTTT. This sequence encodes CASRRSAGTDTQYF.

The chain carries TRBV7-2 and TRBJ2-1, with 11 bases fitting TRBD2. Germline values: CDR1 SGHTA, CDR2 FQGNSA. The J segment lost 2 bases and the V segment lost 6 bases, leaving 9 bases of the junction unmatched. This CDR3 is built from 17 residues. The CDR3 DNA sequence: TGTGCCAGCAGACGTCTTAGCGGGAGGGTTACCTACAATGAGCAGTTCTTC. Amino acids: CASRRLSGRVTYNEQFF.

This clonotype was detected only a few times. The CDR3 DNA reads as TGTGCCAGCAGCTCCACCGGGACAAACTATGGCTACACCTTC. Protein: CASSSTGTNYGYTF. This chain links TRBV5-5 with TRBJ1-2; a possible D gene is TRBD1 (6 bases). Per germline, CDR1 SGHKS and CDR2 YYEKEE (reference sequence). Trimming pared 3 bases from V and 2 bases from J, leaving 11 bases between. CDR3 length: 14 residues.

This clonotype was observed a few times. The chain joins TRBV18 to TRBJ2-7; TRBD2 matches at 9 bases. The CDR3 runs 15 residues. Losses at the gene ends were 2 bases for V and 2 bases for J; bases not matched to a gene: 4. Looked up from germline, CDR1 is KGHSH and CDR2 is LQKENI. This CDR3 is CASSPKLAGAYEQYF. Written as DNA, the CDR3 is TGTGCCAGCTCACCAAAACTAGCGGGTGCCTACGAGCAGTACTTC. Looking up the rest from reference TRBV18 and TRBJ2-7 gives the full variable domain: NAGVMQNPRHLVRRRGQEARLRCSPMKGHSHVYWYRQLPEEGLKFMVYLQKENIIDESGMPKERFSAEFPKEGPSILRIQQVVRGDSAAYFCASSPKLAGAYEQYFGPGTRLTVT.

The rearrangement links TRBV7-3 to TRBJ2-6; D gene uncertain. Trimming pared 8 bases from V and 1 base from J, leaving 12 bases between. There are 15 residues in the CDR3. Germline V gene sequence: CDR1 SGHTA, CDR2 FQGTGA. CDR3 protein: CASGPGWSGANVLTF. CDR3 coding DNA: TGTGCCAGCGGACCCGGGTGGTCTGGGGCCAACGTCCTGACTTTC.

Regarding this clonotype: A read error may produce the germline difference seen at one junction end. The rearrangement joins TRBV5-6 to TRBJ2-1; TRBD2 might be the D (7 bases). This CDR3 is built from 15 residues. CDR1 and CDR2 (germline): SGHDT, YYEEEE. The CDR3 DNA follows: TGTGCCATCAGCTTTAGGGGGGGGCCCTACAATGAGCAGTTCTTC. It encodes CAISFRGGPYNEQFF.

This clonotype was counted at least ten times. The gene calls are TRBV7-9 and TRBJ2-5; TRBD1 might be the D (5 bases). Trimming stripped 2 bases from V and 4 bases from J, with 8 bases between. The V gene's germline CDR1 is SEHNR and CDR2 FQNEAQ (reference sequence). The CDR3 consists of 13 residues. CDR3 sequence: CASSLRQGETQYF. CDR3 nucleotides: TGTGCCAGCAGCTTAAGGCAGGGAGAGACCCAGTACTTC.

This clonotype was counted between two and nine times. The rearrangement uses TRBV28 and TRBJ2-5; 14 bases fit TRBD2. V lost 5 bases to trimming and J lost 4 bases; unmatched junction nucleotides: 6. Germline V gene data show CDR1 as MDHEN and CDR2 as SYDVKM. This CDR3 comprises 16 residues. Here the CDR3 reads CASSQTSGGAGETQYF. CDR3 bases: TGTGCCAGCAGTCAGACTAGCGGGGGGGCGGGAGAGACCCAGTACTTC.

In DNA form, the CDR3 reads TGCAGTGCTAGTAGGGAAAGGGTTGAGGAGACCCAGTACTTC. It specifies CSASRERVEETQYF. V is TRBV20-1 and J is TRBJ2-5, with D unresolved. Germline V gene sequence: CDR1 DFQATT, CDR2 SNEGSKA (reference sequence). V gave up 3 bases and J gave up 5 bases, with 16 bases separating them. CDR3 length: 14 residues.

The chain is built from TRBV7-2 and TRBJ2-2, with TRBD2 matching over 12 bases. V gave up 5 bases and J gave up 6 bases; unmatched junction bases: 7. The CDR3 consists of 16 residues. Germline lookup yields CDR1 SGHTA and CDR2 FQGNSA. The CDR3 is CASSPLAGGPAGELFF. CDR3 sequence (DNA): TGTGCCAGCAGCCCGCTAGCGGGAGGGCCAGCCGGGGAGCTGTTTTTT.

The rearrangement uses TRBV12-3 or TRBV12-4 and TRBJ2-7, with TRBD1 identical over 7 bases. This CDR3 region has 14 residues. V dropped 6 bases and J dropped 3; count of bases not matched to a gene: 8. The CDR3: CASRSTGSRYEQYF. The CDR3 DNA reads TGTGCCAGCAGGTCGACAGGGAGTCGCTACGAGCAGTACTTC.

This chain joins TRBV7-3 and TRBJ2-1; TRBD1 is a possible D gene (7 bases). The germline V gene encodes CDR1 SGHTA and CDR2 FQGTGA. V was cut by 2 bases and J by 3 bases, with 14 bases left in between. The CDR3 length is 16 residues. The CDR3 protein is CASSLQGGRGYNEQFF. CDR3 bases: TGTGCCAGCAGCTTACAGGGGGGTCGGGGCTACAATGAGCAGTTCTTC.

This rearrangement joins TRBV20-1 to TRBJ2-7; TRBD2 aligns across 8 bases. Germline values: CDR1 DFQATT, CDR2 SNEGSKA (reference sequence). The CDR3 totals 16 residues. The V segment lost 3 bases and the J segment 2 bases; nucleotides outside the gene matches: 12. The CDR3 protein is CSARPVGAGGPYEQYF. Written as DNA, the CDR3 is TGCAGTGCTAGGCCCGTAGGGGCGGGGGGCCCCTACGAGCAGTACTTC.

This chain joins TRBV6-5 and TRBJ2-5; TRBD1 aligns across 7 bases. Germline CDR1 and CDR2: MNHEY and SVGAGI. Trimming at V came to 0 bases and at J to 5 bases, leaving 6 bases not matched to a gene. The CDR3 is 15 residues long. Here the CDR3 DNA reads TGTGCCAGCAGTTACTCGGGACAGCGCCGGGAGACCCAGTACTTC. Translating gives CASSYSGQRRETQYF.

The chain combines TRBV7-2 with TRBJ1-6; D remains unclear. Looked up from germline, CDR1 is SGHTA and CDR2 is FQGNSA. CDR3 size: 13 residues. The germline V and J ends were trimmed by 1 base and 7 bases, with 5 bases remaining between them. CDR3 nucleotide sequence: TGTGCCAGCAGCTTAGTTTGGAATTCACCCCTCCACTTT. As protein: CASSLVWNSPLHF.

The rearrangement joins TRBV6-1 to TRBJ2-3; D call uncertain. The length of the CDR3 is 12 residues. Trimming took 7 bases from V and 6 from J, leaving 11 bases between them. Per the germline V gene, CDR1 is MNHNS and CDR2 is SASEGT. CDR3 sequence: CASTGPADTQYF. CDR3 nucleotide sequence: TGTGCCAGCACTGGTCCCGCGGATACGCAGTATTTT.

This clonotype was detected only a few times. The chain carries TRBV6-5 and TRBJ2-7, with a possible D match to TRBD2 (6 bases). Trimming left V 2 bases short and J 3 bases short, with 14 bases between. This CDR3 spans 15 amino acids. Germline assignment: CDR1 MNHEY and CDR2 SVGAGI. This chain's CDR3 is CASSYRRGRDYEQYF. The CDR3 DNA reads TGTGCCAGCAGTTACAGGAGGGGCAGGGACTACGAGCAGTACTTC.